This entry lists 25 T cell receptor beta chains sequenced from one sample in a study of CD8 T cells in Susac syndrome (dated by TCRdb to between 2018 and 2021). Receptor amplification or capture employed the immunoSEQ multiplex PCR assay. RNA was extracted using the RNeasy kit, and roughly 0.45 to 1 microgram was reverse transcribed with random hexamers. The public reads were run again by TCRdb, first through fastp at Q25 and then through MiXCR, and only productive beta chains were kept. Records with the same CDR3 protein are collapsed into one entry carrying the most frequent genes and DNA. In this sample the table shows around 170,000 distinct CDR3 sequences, more than 85% of which occur a single time. Around 0.16% of the sample is taken by the ten largest. The sample comprised CD8+ T cells from PBMCs. All receptors come from a human donor with Susac syndrome.

This clonotype was found once. This sequence joins TRBV9 and TRBJ1-2, with D possibly TRBD1 on 5 matching bases. The germline gives CDR1 SGDLS, CDR2 YYNGEE. V was trimmed by 4 bases and J by 4 bases, leaving 17 bases between them. The CDR3 covers 15 residues. The chain's CDR3 is CASSPNPTETYGYTF. The DNA of the CDR3 is TGTGCCAGCAGCCCCAACCCGACAGAAACCTATGGCTACACCTTC.

The DNA of the CDR3 is TGCAGTGCTAGTGGGCTAGCGGGGCCTTCCTACGAGCAGTACTTC. Protein product: CSASGLAGPSYEQYF. V and J are TRBV20-1 and TRBJ2-7, with TRBD2 identical over 9 bases. Germline CDR1 is DFQATT and CDR2 is SNEGSKA (reference sequence). This CDR3 is built from 15 residues. V shed 3 bases, J shed 1 base, and the junction held 7 bases outside the gene matches.

V usage is TRBV27 and J usage is TRBJ2-1, with 8 positions matching TRBD1. The trim removed 6 bases at V and 1 base at J, leaving 8 bases unmatched. Germline-derived CDR1 and CDR2 are MNHEY and SMNVEV (reference sequence). This CDR3 spans 16 amino acids. In nucleotides, the CDR3 is TGTGCCAGCAGCCCAGTCAGGGGGCTTTCCTACAATGAGCAGTTCTTC. Translation gives CASSPVRGLSYNEQFF.

The rearrangement joins TRBV25-1 to TRBJ2-2; TRBD1 matches at 10 bases. The CDR3 has 15 residues. Germline values: CDR1 MGHDK, CDR2 SYGVNS. V gave up 3 bases and J gave up 3 bases; unmatched junction bases: 1. CDR3 nucleotides: TGTGCCAGCAGTGAGGGACAGGGGTACACCGGGGAGCTGTTTTTT. This translates into CASSEGQGYTGELFF.

This clonotype was seen once. The chain links TRBV20-1 to TRBJ1-4; the D is unclear. V lost 1 base and J 5 bases, leaving 14 bases between the germline ends. CDR3 size: 15 residues. From germline, CDR1 is DFQATT and CDR2 SNEGSKA (reference sequence). CDR3 DNA sequence: TGCAGTGCTAGAGGGTCCCGGGTCGTCAATGAAAAACTGTTTTTT. Its protein is CSARGSRVVNEKLFF.

The chain carries TRBV7-9 and TRBJ1-2; D gene unclear. The germline gives CDR1 SEHNR, CDR2 FQNEAQ (reference sequence). The CDR3 runs 13 residues. The ends were cut back, 4 bases at V and 2 bases at J, with 8 bases in the middle. In DNA, the CDR3 is TGTGCCAGCAGCTCGTCGACCAACTATGGCTACACCTTC. It is translated as CASSSSTNYGYTF. The full variable domain, in which reference TRBV7-9 and TRBJ1-2 provide the parts outside the CDR3, is DTGVSQNPRHKITKRGQNVTFRCDPISEHNRLYWYRQTLGQGPEFLTYFQNEAQLEKSRLLSDRFSAERPKGSFSTLEIQRTEQGDSAMYLCASSSSTNYGYTFGSGTRLTVV.

V is TRBV9 and J is TRBJ2-6; the D is unclear. Germline CDR1 and CDR2: SGDLS and YYNGEE. The V and J ends lost 0 bases and 11 bases respectively, with 12 bases between them. The CDR3 totals 14 residues. The CDR3 is CASSVDGNPHVLTF. Here the CDR3 DNA reads TGTGCCAGCAGCGTAGATGGGAACCCCCACGTCCTGACTTTC. The variable domain in full, with the rest retrieved from reference TRBV9 and TRBJ2-6, is DSGVTQTPKHLITATGQRVTLRCSPRSGDLSVYWYQQSLDQGLQFLIQYYNGEERAKGNILERFSAQQFPDLHSELNLSSLELGDSALYFCASSVDGNPHVLTFGAGSRLTVL.

The V gene is TRBV4-1, the J gene TRBJ2-4; 11 positions agree with TRBD2. The length of the CDR3 is 18 residues. Germline loops: CDR1 MGHRA, CDR2 YSYEKL. With V trimmed by 1 base and J by 6 bases, 11 bases remained unmatched. The CDR3 DNA follows: TGCGCCAGCAGCCAAGGTTTAGCGGGAGGGCAAAAACGAAACATTCAGTACTTC. It codes for CASSQGLAGGQKRNIQYF.

The genes are TRBV13 and TRBJ2-7, with 13 bases aligning to TRBD2. V lost 4 bases to trimming and J lost 5 bases; unmatched junction nucleotides: 14. There are 18 residues in the CDR3. Germline values: CDR1 PRHDT, CDR2 FYEKMQ (reference sequence). The CDR3 loop is CASSSNEVTSGGAHEQYF. The CDR3 DNA reads TGTGCCAGCAGCTCGAATGAGGTTACTAGCGGGGGGGCCCACGAGCAGTACTTC.

The rearrangement links TRBV6-1 to TRBJ2-1; 7 nucleotides agree with TRBD1. V was clipped by 3 bases and J by 5 bases; unmatched bases: 7. The CDR3 totals 15 residues. The germline CDR1 and CDR2 sequences are MNHNS and SASEGT. Here the CDR3 reads CASSEYGDSNNEQFF. The CDR3 DNA follows: TGTGCCAGCAGTGAGTATGGGGACAGCAACAATGAGCAGTTCTTC.

The chain uses TRBV27 and TRBJ1-2; D gene unclear. From germline, CDR1 is MNHEY and CDR2 SMNVEV (reference sequence). The CDR3 contains 15 residues. With 5 bases removed from V and 5 bases from J, the gap between germline ends came to 18 bases. The CDR3 region is CASSPSSGNGYGYTF. The CDR3 bases are TGTGCCAGCAGTCCCAGCTCCGGTAACGGTTATGGCTACACCTTC.

The chain couples TRBV19 to TRBJ2-7; no firm D call. Germline CDR1 LNHDA, CDR2 SQIVND (reference sequence). The CDR3 runs to 13 residues. The ends were cut back, 4 bases at V and 7 bases at J, with 14 bases in the middle. The CDR3 is CASSTSSSWEQYF. The CDR3 DNA reads as TGTGCCAGTAGTACTTCGTCCTCGTGGGAGCAGTACTTC.

This sequence joins TRBV30 and TRBJ2-5; D uncertain. The CDR3 has 13 residues. Trimming removed 3 bases from V and 4 bases from J, with 12 bases in between. Germline CDR1 reads GTSNPN; CDR2 reads SVGIG (reference sequence). CDR3 loop: CAWRQASRETQYF. The CDR3 DNA sequence: TGTGCCTGGAGGCAGGCTAGTCGAGAGACCCAGTACTTC.

The gene calls are TRBV14 and TRBJ1-1; no clear D. The V gene's germline CDR1 is SGHDN and CDR2 FVKESK. The ends were cut back, 1 base at V and 4 bases at J, with 13 bases in the middle. The CDR3 has 15 residues. The CDR3 region is CASSQGRGWATEAFF. The CDR3 nucleotides are TGTGCCAGCAGCCAAGGGCGAGGATGGGCCACTGAAGCTTTCTTT.

The chain employs TRBV20-1 and TRBJ2-7, with 7 bases fitting TRBD2. V gave up 3 bases and J gave up 4 bases; unmatched junction bases: 9. This CDR3 has 14 amino acids. Germline V lookup: CDR1 DFQATT, CDR2 SNEGSKA (reference sequence). CDR3 sequence reads: CSASPERGTYEQYF. CDR3 nucleotides: TGCAGTGCTAGCCCGGAGCGGGGAACTTACGAGCAGTACTTC.

The genes are TRBV27 and TRBJ2-3; D is perhaps TRBD2 (5 bases). The CDR3 is 13 amino acids. Trimming cost V 5 bases and J 1 base, with 7 bases left between them. Germline CDR1 is MNHEY and CDR2 is SMNVEV (reference sequence). The CDR3 region is CASSRSGTDTQYF. DNA of the CDR3: TGTGCCAGCAGTCGTAGCGGCACAGATACGCAGTATTTT.

The rearrangement links TRBV20-1 to TRBJ2-1; 7 bases are a match to TRBD2. The CDR3 has 14 residues. The germline V gene has CDR1 DFQATT and CDR2 SNEGSKA (reference sequence). V was clipped by 5 bases and J by 8 bases; unmatched bases: 12. CDR3 residues: CSAVGSAGDDEQFF. The CDR3 DNA follows: TGCAGTGCTGTGGGGTCGGCGGGGGACGATGAGCAGTTCTTC.

This sequence joins TRBV13 and TRBJ2-7, with 7 bases that match TRBD2. This CDR3 has 13 amino acids. Germline-derived CDR1 and CDR2 are PRHDT and FYEKMQ (reference sequence). The trim removed 5 bases at V and 5 bases at J, leaving 6 bases unmatched. In nucleotides, the CDR3 is TGTGCCAGCAGCCAAGCGGGGAATCACGAGCAGTACTTC. This encodes CASSQAGNHEQYF.

The V gene is TRBV4-1, the J gene TRBJ1-5; 8 positions match TRBD1. J lost 5 bases, V lost 4 bases, and 7 bases had no gene match. Germline CDR1 and CDR2: MGHRA and YSYEKL. The CDR3 spans 15 residues. CDR3 loop: CASSLGQGLYQPQHF. The CDR3 nucleotides are TGCGCCAGCAGCCTTGGACAGGGATTGTATCAGCCCCAGCATTTT.

The chain couples TRBV5-4 to TRBJ2-7; 7 nucleotides match TRBD1. From germline, CDR1 is SGHNT and CDR2 YYREEE (reference sequence). V shed 3 bases, J shed 5 bases, and the junction held 5 bases outside the gene matches. This CDR3 comprises 13 residues. CDR3 protein: CASSYTGADEQYF. CDR3 bases: TGTGCCAGCAGCTACACAGGGGCCGACGAGCAGTACTTC.

This rearrangement joins TRBV4-1 to TRBJ1-4, with a tentative D call TRBD1 (5 bases). Germline V gene sequence: CDR1 MGHRA, CDR2 YSYEKL. V was shortened by 5 bases and J by 1 base, with 20 bases between the two germline ends. CDR3 length: 18 amino acids. The CDR3, as DNA: TGCGCCAGCAGCTTCAAACTCCGGGACGGGGGAACTAATGAAAAACTGTTTTTT. Amino acid sequence: CASSFKLRDGGTNEKLFF.

This clonotype was picked up one time. The V call is TRBV2, the J call TRBJ2-5; 8 bases are shared with TRBD1. Looked up from germline, CDR1 is SNHLY and CDR2 is FYNNEI. The CDR3 has 16 residues. V lost 5 bases and J lost 2; bases outside the gene matches: 10. The CDR3 DNA reads as TGTGCCAGCAGTCTCCTCCGGACAGGGAAGCAAGAGACCCAGTACTTC. Translating gives CASSLLRTGKQETQYF.

This clonotype was counted once. This chain uses TRBV4-1 with TRBJ2-7; 7 nucleotides agree with TRBD1. Unmatched junction bases numbered 7, after V lost 3 bases and J lost 2 bases. The CDR3 contains 15 residues. Germline V lookup: CDR1 MGHRA, CDR2 YSYEKL. The CDR3 nucleotides read TGCGCCAGCAGCCACAATGCAGGGGGTGCCTACGAGCAGTACTTC. It is translated as CASSHNAGGAYEQYF.

The V and J genes are TRBV4-1 and TRBJ2-5; D gene ambiguous. This CDR3 has 14 amino acids. Looked up from germline, CDR1 is MGHRA and CDR2 is YSYEKL. Between the trimmed V and J ends, which lost 1 base and 1 base, there was a span of 7 bases. As DNA, the CDR3 is TGCGCCAGCAGCCAAGGCGACTTCCAAGAGACCCAGTACTTC. Translating it yields CASSQGDFQETQYF.

CDR3 loop: CASSYLAGKYYEQYF. The DNA of the CDR3 is TGTGCCAGCAGTTATTTGGCGGGGAAATACTACGAGCAGTACTTC. The chain recombines TRBV6-9 with TRBJ2-7; tentatively, D is TRBD2 (6 bases). The CDR3 has 15 residues. Germline-derived CDR1 and CDR2 are MNHGY and SVAAGI. V lost 1 base and J lost 3, with 13 bases in between.